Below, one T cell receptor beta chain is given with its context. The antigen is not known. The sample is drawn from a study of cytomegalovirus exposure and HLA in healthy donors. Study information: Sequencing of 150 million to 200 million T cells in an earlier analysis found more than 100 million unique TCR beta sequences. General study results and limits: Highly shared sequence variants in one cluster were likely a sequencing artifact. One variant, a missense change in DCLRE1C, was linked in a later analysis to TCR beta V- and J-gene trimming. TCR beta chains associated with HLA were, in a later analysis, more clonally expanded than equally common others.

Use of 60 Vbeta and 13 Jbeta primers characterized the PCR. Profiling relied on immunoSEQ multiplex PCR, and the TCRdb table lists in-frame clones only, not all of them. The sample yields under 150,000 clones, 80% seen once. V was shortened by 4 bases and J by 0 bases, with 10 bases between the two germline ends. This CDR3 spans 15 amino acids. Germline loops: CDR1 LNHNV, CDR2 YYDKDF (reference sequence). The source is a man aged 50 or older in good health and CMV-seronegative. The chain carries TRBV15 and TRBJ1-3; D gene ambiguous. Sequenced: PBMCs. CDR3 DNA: TGTGCCACCAGCAAAGGGCGGGCCTCTGGAAACACCATATATTTT. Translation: CATSKGRASGNTIYF.